The T cell receptor beta chain described here comes from a study of control samples from healthy donors and cancer patients. Assay: immunoSEQ multiplex PCR; the TCRdb copy retains only in-frame clones and omits some. The repertoire holds 190,000 or so clones, with over 80% as singletons. The source of this sequence is a young man in good health. The source material was blood.

In DNA form, the CDR3 reads TGTGCCACCAGTGATTTCGGGGACAGGGGGTCCGGGGAGACCCAGTACTTC. This translates into CATSDFGDRGSGETQYF. V usage is TRBV24-1 and J usage is TRBJ2-5, with 11 bases fitting TRBD1. V gave up 1 base and J gave up 5 bases; unmatched junction bases: 8. Germline V gives CDR1 KGHDR, CDR2 SFDVKD. CDR3 length: 17 residues.